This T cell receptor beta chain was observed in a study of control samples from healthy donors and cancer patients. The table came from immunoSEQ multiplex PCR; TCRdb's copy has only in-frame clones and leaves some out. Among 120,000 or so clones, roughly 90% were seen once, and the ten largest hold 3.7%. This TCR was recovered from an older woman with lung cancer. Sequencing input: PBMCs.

CDR3 in DNA: TGCGCCAGCAGCCAAATACAGATTTCTGGAAACACCATATATTTT. Encoded protein: CASSQIQISGNTIYF. This chain joins TRBV4-1 and TRBJ1-3; D is undetermined. CDR3 size: 15 residues. Germline V gene lookup returns CDR1 MGHRA and CDR2 YSYEKL. Trimming removed 2 bases at V and 1 base at J, with 9 bases between.